One and the same sample provided the 29 T cell receptor beta chains below, sequenced in a study of prognosis after radiotherapy for stage I lung cancer. Genomic DNA was the source, and TCR beta CDR3 was amplified from it by two-round multiplex PCR. First-round PCR, the initial amplification, used primers specific to each TRBV and TRBJ gene. Each CDR3 protein is one row after TCRdb ran MiXCR on the multiplex PCR reads. The sample consists of fewer than 40,000 distinct CDR3 sequences, 48% of them appearing once. The sequencing used PBMCs, collected before or after stereotactic body radiation therapy (not recorded which). All receptors derive from a donor aged 50 or older with non-small cell lung cancer.

This clonotype was detected only a few times. Since a much larger clone is just one base distant, this may be a read error. The gene calls are TRBV6-1 and TRBJ2-2; the D gene is possibly TRBD1 (6 bases). The CDR3 runs 15 residues. With 7 bases removed from V and 4 bases from J, the gap between germline ends came to 16 bases. Germline V gene sequence: CDR1 MNHNS, CDR2 SASEGT. CDR3 residues: CASTLLRGSTGELFF. DNA of the CDR3: TGTGCCAGCACCTTACTTAGGGGGTCCACCGGGGAGCTGTTTTTT.

The sample holds many counts of this clonotype. This chain joins TRBV7-2 and TRBJ2-1; tentative D call: TRBD1 (5 bases). Germline V gene data show CDR1 as SGHTA and CDR2 as FQGNSA. V lost 6 bases and J lost 1, with 10 bases in between. The CDR3 is made up of 14 amino acids. CDR3 sequence: CASRGVASYNEQFF. The CDR3 nucleotides are TGTGCCAGCAGAGGGGTGGCATCCTACAATGAGCAGTTCTTC.

This clonotype was observed at least ten times. The chain is built from TRBV29-1 and TRBJ2-1; D gene uncertain. V shed 3 bases and J shed 9 bases, with 18 bases lying between them. CDR3 length: 14 amino acids. The germline V gene encodes CDR1 SQVTM and CDR2 ANQGSEA. In DNA form, the CDR3 reads TGCAGCGTTGAGTCGGCAGAACGTCGTCTTGAGCAGTTCTTC. Translating gives CSVESAERRLEQFF.

This clonotype came up many times. V usage is TRBV20-1 and J usage is TRBJ2-3; 9 bases are shared with TRBD1. CDR3 length: 13 residues. CDR1 is DFQATT and CDR2 is SNEGSKA in the germline V gene (reference sequence). V lost 5 bases, J lost 4 bases, and 4 bases stayed unmatched. Here the CDR3 reads CSAFNRGPDTQYF. The CDR3 bases are TGCAGTGCTTTTAACAGGGGGCCAGATACGCAGTATTTT.

By sample fraction, this clonotype is medium-sized. The V gene is TRBV5-1, the J gene TRBJ1-2, with D perhaps TRBD1 (5 bases). Trimming removed 3 bases from V and 3 bases from J, with 12 bases in between. Germline values: CDR1 SGHRS, CDR2 YFSETQ. This CDR3 has 14 residues. The CDR3 protein is CASSSGGADYGYTF. DNA for the CDR3: TGCGCCAGCAGCTCTGGAGGGGCTGACTATGGCTACACCTTC.

There are many counts of this clonotype. Written as DNA, the CDR3 is TGTGCCAGCAGCTCGAGCTACAGGGGAGAGACCCAGTACTTC. Protein: CASSSSYRGETQYF. J is TRBJ2-5 and V is TRBV11-3, with 7 nucleotides matching TRBD1. Germline V gene data show CDR1 as SGHNT and CDR2 as YENEEA. J lost 4 bases, V lost 4 bases, and 6 bases had no gene match. There are 14 residues in the CDR3.

Notes on this clonotype: This likely traces to a read error, being one base from a far larger clone. The genes are TRBV6-1 and TRBJ1-6; TRBD1 aligns across 7 bases. Germline-derived CDR1 and CDR2 are MNHNS and SASEGT. The CDR3 consists of 12 residues. CDR3 sequence reads: CASTTGDSPIHF. The CDR3 region has the DNA TGTGCCAGCACCACAGGGGATTCACCCATCCACTTT.

This clonotype was detected many times. The V call is TRBV7-2, the J call TRBJ2-1; D remains unclear. V was pared by 1 base and J by 8 bases, with 6 bases between. This CDR3 has 12 amino acids. Germline V lookup: CDR1 SGHTA, CDR2 FQGNSA. This CDR3 reads CASSLVEDEQFF. CDR3 coding DNA: TGTGCCAGCAGCTTAGTTGAAGATGAGCAGTTCTTC.

This clonotype was recorded many times. CDR3 bases: TGTGCCAGCGGAAGGACAGCACCCGAAGCTTTCTTT. Translation gives CASGRTAPEAFF. This chain connects TRBV28 to TRBJ1-1; a weak D match, TRBD1 (6 bases). The CDR3 runs to 12 residues. Germline V gene data show CDR1 as MDHEN and CDR2 as SYDVKM. Trimming pared 8 bases from V and 8 bases from J, leaving 15 bases between.

Details on this clonotype: A read error likely explains this, since a far larger clone differs by one base. The chain uses TRBV7-8 and TRBJ2-3; D is perhaps TRBD1 (6 bases). Germline V gene lookup returns CDR1 SGHVS and CDR2 FQNEAQ. This CDR3 is 16 amino acids long. V was pared by 6 bases and J by 1 base, with 17 bases between. The CDR3 nucleotides are TGTGCCAGCAGTGCAGGGACAACAATGGGCACAGATACGCAGTATTTT. Translated: CASSAGTTMGTDTQYF.

Of note for this clonotype: With only one base between it and a far larger clone, this is likely a read error. V usage is TRBV6-2 or TRBV6-3 and J usage is TRBJ1-1; 9 bases fit TRBD1. The V and J ends lost 6 bases and 7 bases, in that order; junction bases with no gene match: 12. The CDR3 consists of 15 residues. Germline lookup yields CDR1 MNHEY and CDR2 SVGEGT. The DNA of the CDR3 is TGTGCCAGCAGGTGCACAGGGGGCAAGTTCGTTGAAGCTTTCTTT. Protein: CASRCTGGKFVEAFF.

This clonotype was detected many times. The rearrangement joins TRBV6-9 to TRBJ2-7, with TRBD2 matching over 14 bases. V lost 2 bases, J lost 4 bases, and 4 bases stayed unmatched. The CDR3 runs 16 residues. CDR1 is MNHGY and CDR2 is SVAAGI in the germline V gene. CDR3 DNA sequence: TGTGCCAGCAGTTATCGTGGGACTAGCGGGAGTTACGAGCAGTACTTC. Translation gives CASSYRGTSGSYEQYF.

Notes on this clonotype: A far larger clone is only one base removed, so a read error is likely. The chain uses TRBV6-4 and TRBJ2-7, with 8 bases fitting TRBD2. Germline V gene lookup returns CDR1 MRHNA and CDR2 SNTAGT. This CDR3 has 15 amino acids. The CDR3 coding sequence is TGTGCCAGCTGTGGAACGGGAGGGAGCTCCTACGAGCATTACTTC. Translating gives CASCGTGGSSYEHYF.

CDR3 DNA: TGTGCCAGTAGTATAGGACAGGGGAGATACGAGCAGTACTTC. Encoded protein: CASSIGQGRYEQYF. The chain has TRBV19 and TRBJ2-7, with 8 bases aligning to TRBD1. CDR3 length: 14 amino acids. Germline V gives CDR1 LNHDA, CDR2 SQIVND (reference sequence). Losses at the gene ends were 1 base for V and 4 bases for J; bases not matched to a gene: 3.

Concerning this clonotype: This sequence is one base from a far larger clone and is likely a read error. The chain combines TRBV6-4 with TRBJ2-3, with no clear D. Trimming cost V 6 bases and J 7 bases, with 14 bases left between them. CDR3 length equals 13 residues. CDR1 is MRHNA and CDR2 is SNTAGT in the germline V gene. The CDR3 loop is CASRFGWGYTQYF. DNA of the CDR3: TGTGCCAGCAGATTCGGCTGGGGTTATACGCAGTATTTT.

V is TRBV20-1 and J is TRBJ2-7; 15 nucleotides align to TRBD2. This CDR3 contains 14 residues. J lost 4 bases, V lost 8 bases, and 6 bases had no gene match. Germline CDR1 reads DFQATT; CDR2 reads SNEGSKA (reference sequence). The CDR3 region is CSSSGLAGGYEQYF. The CDR3 DNA is TGCAGTTCATCGGGACTAGCGGGGGGTTACGAGCAGTACTTC.

Turning to this clonotype: Germline and junction disagree at one end, which may indicate a read error. CDR3 nucleotides: TGTGCCAGCAGTGACTCCGGACATGGTAACATCGGGGAGCTGTTTTTT. Its protein is CASSDSGHGNIGELFF. The V call is TRBV6-9, the J call TRBJ2-2; weak D call: TRBD1 (5 bases). Germline values: CDR1 MNHGY, CDR2 SVAAGI. The CDR3 extends over 16 amino acids.

This clonotype has ten or more counts. The chain couples TRBV6-5 to TRBJ2-7; the D is unclear. V was pared by 2 bases and J by 4 bases, with 9 bases between. Per germline, CDR1 MNHEY and CDR2 SVGAGI. The CDR3 loop spans 13 amino acids. The CDR3 reads CASSYLNSYEQYF. CDR3 in DNA: TGTGCCAGCAGTTACCTCAACTCATACGAGCAGTACTTC.

The CDR3 bases are TGTGCCAGCAGCGCTGGAGGTTCAGTTGGCTACACCTTC. This translates into CASSAGGSVGYTF. This chain uses TRBV9 with TRBJ1-2; D is unclear. Between the trimmed V and J ends, which lost 3 bases and 7 bases, there was a span of 13 bases. The CDR3 extends over 13 amino acids. CDR1 and CDR2 from the germline V gene are SGDLS and YYNGEE. Full variable domain (missing parts from reference TRBV9 and TRBJ1-2): DSGVTQTPKHLITATGQRVTLRCSPRSGDLSVYWYQQSLDQGLQFLIQYYNGEERAKGNILERFSAQQFPDLHSELNLSSLELGDSALYFCASSAGGSVGYTFGSGTRLTVV.

This clonotype was detected ten times or more. A read error is possible here, since a much larger clone lies one base away. The J gene is TRBJ1-2, the V gene TRBV5-1, with TRBD1 as a possible D gene (5 bases). CDR1 and CDR2 from the germline V gene are SGHRS and YFSETQ. This CDR3 is built from 14 residues. The CDR3 DNA reads as TGCGCCAGCAGCTTGGGTACAGGTCGGTATGGCTGCACCTTC. This gives the protein CASSLGTGRYGCTF.

Remarks on this clonotype: A clone one base away is much larger, so this may be a read error. The chain carries TRBV5-1 and TRBJ2-5; 13 bases agree with TRBD2. CDR1 and CDR2 (germline): SGHRS, YFSETQ. Trimming took 0 bases from V and 9 from J; bases not matched to a gene: 11. The CDR3 extends over 17 amino acids. This CDR3 reads CASSLVGTSGTQDAQYF. CDR3 DNA sequence: TGCGCCAGCAGCTTGGTAGGGACTAGCGGGACTCAAGATGCCCAGTACTTC.

For this clonotype: This sequence may be a read error, since a much larger clone differs from it by one base. The chain carries TRBV7-6 and TRBJ1-1; D is undetermined. Germline CDR1 and CDR2: SGHVS and FNYEAQ. V lost 3 bases, J lost 13 bases, and 15 bases lay in between. The CDR3 has 12 amino acids. The CDR3 is CASSLRGGSHFF. The CDR3 nucleotides are TGTGCCAGCAGCTTGCGGGGAGGGAGCCATTTCTTT. The complete variable domain, with remaining parts taken from reference TRBV7-6 and TRBJ1-1, reads GAGVSQSPRYKVTKRGQDVALRCDPISGHVSLYWYRQALGQGPEFLTYFNYEAQQDKSGLPNDRFSAERPEGSISTLTIQRTEQRDSAMYRCASSLRGGSHFFGQGTRLTVV.

The rearrangement links TRBV20-1 to TRBJ1-2, with no clear D. CDR1 is DFQATT, CDR2 SNEGSKA, per germline (reference sequence). The V and J ends lost 7 bases and 1 base respectively, with 10 bases between them. This CDR3 has 12 amino acids. CDR3 sequence reads: CSERRLNYGYTF. CDR3 DNA: TGCAGTGAAAGGAGACTTAACTATGGCTACACCTTC.

CDR3 residues: CASSSNPGDTQYF. CDR3 bases: TGTGCCAGCTCGTCCAACCCAGGGGATACGCAGTATTTT. This sequence joins TRBV7-3 and TRBJ2-3; a possible D gene is TRBD1 (5 bases). The CDR3 is made up of 13 amino acids. Trimming shortened V by 8 bases and J by 6 bases, and 15 bases separated the two germline ends. Germline CDR1 and CDR2: SGHTA and FQGTGA.

By share, this clonotype ranks as medium-sized. The V gene is TRBV28, the J gene TRBJ1-2; D is unresolved. V was cut by 3 bases and J by 9 bases, with 17 bases left in between. The V gene's germline CDR1 is MDHEN and CDR2 SYDVKM. The CDR3 covers 14 residues. Here the CDR3 reads CASSLVDTKERYTF. In DNA form, the CDR3 reads TGTGCCAGCAGTTTGGTAGACACCAAAGAGCGCTACACCTTC.

On this clonotype: A far larger clone lies a single base away; this is likely a read error. The chain joins TRBV6-9 to TRBJ1-2; no firm D call. CDR1 MNHGY and CDR2 SVAAGI come from the germline V gene. The V end was cut by 9 bases, the J end by 1 base, with 12 bases between. This CDR3 is 13 amino acids long. The CDR3 here is CARSYGINYGYTF. The CDR3 coding sequence is TGTGCCAGAAGCTACGGGATTAACTATGGCTACACCTTC.

This clonotype was observed at least ten times. An end of the junction does not agree with germline; a read error may underlie this. This sequence joins TRBV6-4 and TRBJ1-2; perhaps TRBD1 as D (6 bases). CDR3 length: 13 amino acids. CDR1 and CDR2 from the germline V gene are MRHNA and SNTAGT. The CDR3 here is CASSYSNRADYTF. The CDR3 coding sequence is TGTGCCAGCAGTTACTCGAACAGGGCGGACTACACCTTC.

V and J are TRBV10-3 and TRBJ2-3; 10 positions match TRBD2. There are 14 residues in the CDR3. Germline CDR1 and CDR2: ENHRY and SYGVKD. With 7 bases clipped from V and 7 bases from J, the junction kept 8 bases outside the gene matches. CDR3 DNA sequence: TGTGCCATCATTATAGCGGGAGGCAGATATACGCAGTATTTT. Amino acids: CAIIIAGGRYTQYF.

The chain employs TRBV6-1 and TRBJ2-1, with TRBD2 identical over 15 bases. The CDR3 is made up of 18 amino acids. Trimming at V came to 8 bases and at J to 12 bases, leaving 20 bases not matched to a gene. The germline CDR1 and CDR2 sequences are MNHNS and SASEGT. This CDR3 is CASWIPQGRTSGRAAQFF. The CDR3 bases are TGTGCCAGCTGGATACCACAGGGCCGGACTAGCGGGAGGGCCGCGCAGTTCTTC.